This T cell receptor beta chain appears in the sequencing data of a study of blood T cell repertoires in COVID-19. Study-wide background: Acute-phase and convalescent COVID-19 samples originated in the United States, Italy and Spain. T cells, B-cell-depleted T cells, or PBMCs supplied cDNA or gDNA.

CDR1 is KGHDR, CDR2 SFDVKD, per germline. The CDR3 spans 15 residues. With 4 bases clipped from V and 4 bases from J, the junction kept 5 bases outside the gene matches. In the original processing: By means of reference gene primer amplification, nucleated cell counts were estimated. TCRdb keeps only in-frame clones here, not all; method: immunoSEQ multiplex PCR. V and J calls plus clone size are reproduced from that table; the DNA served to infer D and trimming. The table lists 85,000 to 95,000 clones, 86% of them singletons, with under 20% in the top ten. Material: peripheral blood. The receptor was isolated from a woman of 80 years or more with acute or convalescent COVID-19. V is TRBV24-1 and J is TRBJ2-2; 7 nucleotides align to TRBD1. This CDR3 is CATSEPTGATGELFF. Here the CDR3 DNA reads TGTGCCACCAGTGAGCCCACAGGGGCCACCGGGGAGCTGTTTTTT.